Here is one TCR beta chain with its context. TCRdb's table, derived via immunoSEQ multiplex PCR, lists solely in-frame clones and lacks some. The top ten hold 2.7% of the sample, which has fewer than 30,000 clones, around 94% seen once. The sample comes from a study of chemoradiotherapy in HPV16-positive cancers. The V end was cut by 0 bases, the J end by 8 bases, with 13 bases between. The germline CDR1 and CDR2 sequences are LNHNV and YYDKDF (reference sequence). There are 14 residues in the CDR3. Sampling was done from a patient who underwent chemoradiotherapy. This clonotype originated in a human donor with HPV-associated anogenital cancer. The V gene is TRBV15, the J gene TRBJ1-2; D remains ambiguous. In DNA form, the CDR3 reads TGTGCCACCAGCAGAGATTCTAGGGCGCGGGGCTACACCTTC. Translated: CATSRDSRARGYTF.